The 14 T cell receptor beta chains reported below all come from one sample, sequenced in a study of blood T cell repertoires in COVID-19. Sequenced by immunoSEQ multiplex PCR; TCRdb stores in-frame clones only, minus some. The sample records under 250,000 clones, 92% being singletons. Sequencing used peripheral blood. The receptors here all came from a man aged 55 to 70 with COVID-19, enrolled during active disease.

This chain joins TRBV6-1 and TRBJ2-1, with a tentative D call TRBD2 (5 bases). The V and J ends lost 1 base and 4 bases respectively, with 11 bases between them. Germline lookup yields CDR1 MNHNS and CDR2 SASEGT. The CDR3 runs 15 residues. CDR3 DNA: TGTGCCAGCAGTGAAGGGCTAGCTCCTTACAATGAGCAGTTCTTC. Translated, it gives CASSEGLAPYNEQFF.

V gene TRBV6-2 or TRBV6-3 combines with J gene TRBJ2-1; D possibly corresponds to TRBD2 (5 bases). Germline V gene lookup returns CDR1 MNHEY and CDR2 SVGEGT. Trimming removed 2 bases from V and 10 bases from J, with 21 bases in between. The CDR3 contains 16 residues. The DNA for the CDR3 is TGTGCCAGCAGTTACGGCTTCGACCCTACGAGGGAGGAGCAGTTCTTC. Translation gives CASSYGFDPTREEQFF.

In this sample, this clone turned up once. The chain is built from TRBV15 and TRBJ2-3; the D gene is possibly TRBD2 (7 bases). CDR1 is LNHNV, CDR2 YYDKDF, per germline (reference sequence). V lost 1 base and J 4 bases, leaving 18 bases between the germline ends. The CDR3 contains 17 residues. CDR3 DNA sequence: TGTGCCACCAGCAGAGGTTCTTGGGGGGGGCTCCCAGATACGCAGTATTTT. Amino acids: CATSRGSWGGLPDTQYF.

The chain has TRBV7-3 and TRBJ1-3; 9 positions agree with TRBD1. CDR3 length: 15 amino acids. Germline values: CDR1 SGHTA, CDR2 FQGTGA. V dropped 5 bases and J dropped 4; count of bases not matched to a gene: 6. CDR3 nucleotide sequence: TGTGCCAGCAGCGAGGACAGGGGAGCAGGAAACACCATATATTTT. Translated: CASSEDRGAGNTIYF.

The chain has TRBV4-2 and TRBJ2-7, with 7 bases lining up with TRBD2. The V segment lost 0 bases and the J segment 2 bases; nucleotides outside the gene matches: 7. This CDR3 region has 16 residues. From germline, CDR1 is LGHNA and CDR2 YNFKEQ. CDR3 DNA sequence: TGTGCCAGCAGCCAAGATAGTACTAGCGCGACCTACGAGCAGTACTTC. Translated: CASSQDSTSATYEQYF.

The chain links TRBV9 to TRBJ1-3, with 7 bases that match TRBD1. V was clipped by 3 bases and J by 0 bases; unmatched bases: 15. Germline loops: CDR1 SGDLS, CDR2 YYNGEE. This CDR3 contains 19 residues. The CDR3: CASSEELTGHHSSGNTIYF. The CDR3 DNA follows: TGTGCCAGCAGCGAGGAGTTGACAGGGCACCATAGCTCTGGAAACACCATATATTTT.

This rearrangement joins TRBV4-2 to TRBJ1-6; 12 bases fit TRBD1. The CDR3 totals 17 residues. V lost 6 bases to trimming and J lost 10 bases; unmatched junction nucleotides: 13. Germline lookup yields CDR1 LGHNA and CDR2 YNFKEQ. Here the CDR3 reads CASRQAGQGAAGSPLHF. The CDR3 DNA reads TGTGCCAGCAGACAGGCGGGACAGGGGGCCGCCGGCTCACCCCTCCACTTT.

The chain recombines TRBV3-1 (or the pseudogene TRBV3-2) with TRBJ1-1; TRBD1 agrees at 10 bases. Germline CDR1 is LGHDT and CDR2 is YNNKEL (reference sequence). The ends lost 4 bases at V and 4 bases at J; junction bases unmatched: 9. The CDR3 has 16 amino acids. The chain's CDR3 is CASSLPEGQGSTEAFF. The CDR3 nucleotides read TGTGCCAGCAGCCTCCCGGAGGGACAGGGGAGCACTGAAGCTTTCTTT.

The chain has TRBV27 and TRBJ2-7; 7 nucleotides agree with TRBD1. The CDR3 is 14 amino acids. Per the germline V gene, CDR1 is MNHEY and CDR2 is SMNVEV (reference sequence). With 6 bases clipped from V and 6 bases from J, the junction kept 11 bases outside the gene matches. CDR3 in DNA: TGTGCCAGCAGACCCCCTACCTCAGGGGGCGAGCAGTACTTC. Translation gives CASRPPTSGGEQYF.

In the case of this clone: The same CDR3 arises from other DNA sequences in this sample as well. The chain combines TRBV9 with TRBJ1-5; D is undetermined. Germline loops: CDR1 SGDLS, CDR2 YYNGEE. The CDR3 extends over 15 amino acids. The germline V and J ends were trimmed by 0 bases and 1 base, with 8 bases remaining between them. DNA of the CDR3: TGTGCCAGCAGCGTAGAGGGAGACAGCAATCAGCCCCAGCATTTT. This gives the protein CASSVEGDSNQPQHF.

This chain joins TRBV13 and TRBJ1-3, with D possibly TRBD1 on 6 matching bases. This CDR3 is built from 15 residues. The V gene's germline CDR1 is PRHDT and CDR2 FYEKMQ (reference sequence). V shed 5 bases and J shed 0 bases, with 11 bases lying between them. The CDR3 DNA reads TGTGCCAGCAGCCAGGGGAGGGGCTCTGGAAACACCATATATTTT. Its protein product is CASSQGRGSGNTIYF. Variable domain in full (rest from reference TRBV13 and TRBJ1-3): AAGVIQSPRHLIKEKRETATLKCYPIPRHDTVYWYQQGPGQDPQFLISFYEKMQSDKGSIPDRFSAQQFSDYHSELNMSSLELGDSALYFCASSQGRGSGNTIYFGEGSWLTVV.

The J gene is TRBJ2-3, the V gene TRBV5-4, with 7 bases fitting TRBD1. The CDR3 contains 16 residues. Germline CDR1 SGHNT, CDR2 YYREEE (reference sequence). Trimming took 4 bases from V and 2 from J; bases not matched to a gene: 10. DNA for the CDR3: TGTGCCAGCAGCCCCCCGGCAGGGGGTAACACAGATACGCAGTATTTT. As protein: CASSPPAGGNTDTQYF.

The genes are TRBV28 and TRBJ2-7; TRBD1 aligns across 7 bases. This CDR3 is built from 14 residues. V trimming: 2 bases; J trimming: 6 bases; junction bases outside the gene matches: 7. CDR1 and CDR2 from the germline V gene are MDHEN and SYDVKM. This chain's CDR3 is CASSLPGQRREQYF. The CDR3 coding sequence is TGTGCCAGCAGTTTACCGGGACAGCGGCGCGAGCAGTACTTC.

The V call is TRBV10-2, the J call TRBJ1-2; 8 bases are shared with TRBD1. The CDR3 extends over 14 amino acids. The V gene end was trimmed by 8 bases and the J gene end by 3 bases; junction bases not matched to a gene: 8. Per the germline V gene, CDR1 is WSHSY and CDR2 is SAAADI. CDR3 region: CASVQAGGDYGYTF. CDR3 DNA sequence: TGCGCCAGCGTCCAAGCAGGGGGCGACTATGGCTACACCTTC.